The present entry profiles one T cell receptor (beta chain) with its context. The TCR beta CDR3 regions underwent amplification from RNA transcripts. RT-PCR with HTBI primers came first, then second-round multiplex PCR. In TCRdb, the multiplex PCR reads were re-called with MiXCR into one record per CDR3 protein. The sample carries roughly 220,000 distinct CDR3 sequences, roughly 50% recorded once. This sample is drawn from a study of Graves' ophthalmopathy and Graves' hyperthyroidism. Out of more than 8.5 ml of fresh peripheral blood, PBMCs were obtained. The clonotype originates from an adult man with Graves' ophthalmopathy. Sequenced sample: peripheral blood.

CDR3 sequence (DNA): TGTGCCAGCCTGAGAAGGATCAGCGAGCAGTACTTC. Residues: CASLRRISEQYF. The rearrangement uses TRBV2 and TRBJ2-7; D uncertain. V lost 8 bases, J lost 6 bases, and 14 bases lay in between. This CDR3 has 12 residues. Looked up from germline, CDR1 is SNHLY and CDR2 is FYNNEI. The whole variable domain, remainder taken from reference TRBV2 and TRBJ2-7, is EPEVTQTPSHQVTQMGQEVILRCVPISNHLYFYWYRQILGQKVEFLVSFYNNEISEKSEIFDDQFSVERPDGSNFTLKIRSTKLEDSAMYFCASLRRISEQYFGPGTRLTVT.